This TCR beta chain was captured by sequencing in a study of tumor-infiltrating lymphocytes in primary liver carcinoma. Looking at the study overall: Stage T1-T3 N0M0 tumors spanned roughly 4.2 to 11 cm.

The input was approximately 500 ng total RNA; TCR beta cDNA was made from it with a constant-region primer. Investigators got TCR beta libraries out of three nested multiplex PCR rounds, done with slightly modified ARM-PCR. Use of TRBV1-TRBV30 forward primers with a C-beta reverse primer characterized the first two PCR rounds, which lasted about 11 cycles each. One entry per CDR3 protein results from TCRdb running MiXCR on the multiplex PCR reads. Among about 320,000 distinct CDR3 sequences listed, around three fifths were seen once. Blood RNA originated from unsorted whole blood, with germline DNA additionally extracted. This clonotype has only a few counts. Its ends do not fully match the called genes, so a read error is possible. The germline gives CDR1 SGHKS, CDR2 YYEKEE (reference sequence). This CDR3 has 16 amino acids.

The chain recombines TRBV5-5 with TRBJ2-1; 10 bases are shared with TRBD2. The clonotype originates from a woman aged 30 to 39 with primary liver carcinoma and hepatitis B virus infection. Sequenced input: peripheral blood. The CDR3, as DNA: TGTGCCAGCAGCTTGGCTATCCTAGCGGGAGTAGAAGAGCGGTTCTTC. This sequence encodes CASSLAILAGVEERFF.